This is a list of T cell receptor beta chains from one sample in a study of T cells in Graves' hyperthyroidism and ophthalmopathy. Each CDR3 protein gets one entry after TCRdb re-called the multiplex PCR reads with MiXCR. The sample has approximately 330,000 distinct CDR3 sequences, 15% to 20% seen once. Source material: blood. Receptor source: a woman aged 45-65 years with Graves' hyperthyroidism. Both conserved end residues are part of each CDR3. The D gene is left open where the match is weak. Size tells how often a clone was seen (once, few, many) or the class of an expanded clone, and some rows leave it out.

v_call	j_call	d_call	clone_size	cdr3_nt	cdr3_aa
TRBV12-3/TRBV12-4	TRBJ2-7	TRBD2	.	TGTGCCAGCAGTTTAGGACTAGCGGGAGTATACGAGCAGTACTTC	CASSLGLAGVYEQYF
TRBV5-1	TRBJ2-1	TRBD1	.	TGCGCCAGCAGCAGCCAACAGGGGGCGCGATCAAGTGAGCAGTTCTTC	CASSSQQGARSSEQFF
TRBV20-1	TRBJ2-1	TRBD2	many	TGCAGTGCTAGCGGGAGGGCCTTTAGGAATGAGCAGTTCTTC	CSASGRAFRNEQFF
TRBV6-1	TRBJ2-2	.	many	TGTGCCAGCAGTGAAGGCAGTAGCACCGGGGAGCTGTTTTTT	CASSEGSSTGELFF
TRBV20-1	TRBJ2-3	TRBD2	.	TGCAGTGCTAGAGATTCCAGCGGGGGGGCAGATACGCAGTATTTT	CSARDSSGGADTQYF
TRBV29-1	TRBJ2-1	TRBD1	.	TGCAGCGTTGGGCAGGGGGTCTCCTACAATGAGCAGTTCTTC	CSVGQGVSYNEQFF
TRBV7-9	TRBJ2-1	.	.	TGTGCCAGCAGCCCCCGACAGGCCTCCTATGAGCAGTTCTTC	CASSPRQASYEQFF
TRBV29-1	TRBJ1-2	TRBD1	many	TGCAGCGTGGGGGGACAGCTTAACTATGGCTACACCTTC	CSVGGQLNYGYTF
TRBV29-1	TRBJ2-3	TRBD2	few	TGCAGCGTTAGCGGGAGCGGAGATACGCAGTATTTT	CSVSGSGDTQYF
TRBV30	TRBJ2-1	TRBD2	many	TGTGCCTGGAGTCTCAGCGGGAGGGCCTTTGAGCAGTTCTTC	CAWSLSGRAFEQFF